The source of this TCR beta chain is a study of Ad26.COV2.S vaccination and SARS-CoV-2 variants. Treatment reported: approximately 18 received Ad26.COV2.S at low or high dose, single or two shots; several received placebo; per-sample allocation not given. Sampling was performed 63 days after the first vaccine or placebo injection. The V gene's germline CDR1 is MNHEY and CDR2 SMNVEV (reference sequence). With 6 bases clipped from V and 4 bases from J, the junction kept 3 bases outside the gene matches. The CDR3 has 13 amino acids. Profiled with immunoSEQ multiplex PCR; TCRdb holds only in-frame clones, not every one. Of about 370,000 clones listed, 80% to 90% are singletons. Of note for this clone: What it binds is not known. The same CDR3 arises from other DNA sequences in this sample as well.

Study-level results: Reported findings describe substantial breadth in spike-specific CD8+ and CD4+ T cell responses following vaccination.

The sequence derives from a person between 18 and 65 years old who received the Ad26.COV2.S COVID-19 vaccine or a placebo. The chain couples TRBV27 to TRBJ1-2, with 9 bases aligning to TRBD1. This sample comprised peripheral blood, obtained in a trial of Ad26.COV2.S vaccine versus placebo. CDR3 protein: CASSLTGGYGYTF. The CDR3, as DNA: TGTGCCAGCAGCTTGACAGGGGGCTATGGCTACACCTTC.